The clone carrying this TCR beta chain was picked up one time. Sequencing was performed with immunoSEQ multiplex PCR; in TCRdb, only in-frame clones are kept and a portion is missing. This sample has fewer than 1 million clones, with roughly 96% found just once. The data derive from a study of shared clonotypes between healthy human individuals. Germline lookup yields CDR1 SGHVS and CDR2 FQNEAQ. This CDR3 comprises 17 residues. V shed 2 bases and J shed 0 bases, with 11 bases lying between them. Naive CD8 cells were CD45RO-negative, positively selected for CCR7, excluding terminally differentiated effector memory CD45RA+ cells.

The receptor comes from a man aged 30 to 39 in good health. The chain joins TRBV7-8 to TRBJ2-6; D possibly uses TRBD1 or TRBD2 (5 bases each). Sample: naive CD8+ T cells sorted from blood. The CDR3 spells CASSLRVGDSGANVLTF. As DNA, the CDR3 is TGTGCCAGCAGCTTACGCGTGGGGGACTCTGGGGCCAACGTCCTGACTTTC.